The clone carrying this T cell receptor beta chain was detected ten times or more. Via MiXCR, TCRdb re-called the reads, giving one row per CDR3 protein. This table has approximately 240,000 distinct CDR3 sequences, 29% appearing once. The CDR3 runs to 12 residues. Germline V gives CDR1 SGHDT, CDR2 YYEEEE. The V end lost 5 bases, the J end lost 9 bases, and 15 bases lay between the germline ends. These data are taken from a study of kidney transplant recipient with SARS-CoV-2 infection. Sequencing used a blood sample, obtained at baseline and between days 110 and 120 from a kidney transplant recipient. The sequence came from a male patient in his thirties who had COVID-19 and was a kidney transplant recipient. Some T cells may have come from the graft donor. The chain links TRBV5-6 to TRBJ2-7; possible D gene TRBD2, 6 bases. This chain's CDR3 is CASSYPGLAQYF. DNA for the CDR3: TGTGCCAGCAGTTACCCGGGACTGGCGCAGTACTTC. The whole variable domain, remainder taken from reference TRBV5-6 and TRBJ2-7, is DAGVTQSPTHLIKTRGQQVTLRCSPKSGHDTVSWYQQALGQGPQFIFQYYEEEERQRGNFPDRFSGHQFPNYSSELNVNALLLGDSALYLCASSYPGLAQYFGPGTRLTVT.